This TCR beta chain was captured by sequencing in a study of shared clonotypes between healthy human individuals. As for this clone: The junction departs from germline at one end; a sequencing error may be responsible.

Some clones are missing from TCRdb's copy, which holds only in-frame ones; the method was immunoSEQ multiplex PCR. In the table there are 400,000 to 550,000 clones, roughly 85% of which are singletons. Per germline, CDR1 SSHAT and CDR2 FNYEAQ (reference sequence). This CDR3 comprises 14 residues. The source material was PBMCs. The rearrangement links TRBV7-7 to TRBJ2-1; 9 bases are shared with TRBD2. The TCR originated in a woman aged 40 to 50 in good health. Some clones in this sample may be carry-over from other donors' samples. The DNA of the CDR3 is TGTGCTAGCAGCTTAGCGGGAGAATTCAATGAGCAGTTCTTC. This sequence encodes CASSLAGEFNEQFF.